These 20 T cell receptor beta chains originate from one sample sequenced in a study of cytomegalovirus exposure and HLA in healthy donors (dated by TCRdb to about 2017). The library was produced with the immunoSEQ multiplex PCR assay. The multiplex PCR relied on a mix of 60 forward primers for TCR Vbeta segments and 13 reverse primers for TCR Jbeta segments. TCRdb stores this immuneACCESS table with in-frame sequences only. Part of the clones is absent; in the studies checked, under half of the shortfall reflects unresolved V genes, and no reason is known for the rest. The sample includes about 240,000 clones, with about 81% observed a single time. About 7.3% of the sample is held by the ten biggest clonotypes. The sequencing sample was made of PBMCs. All receptors derive from a woman aged 55-75 years in good health and CMV-seropositive.

This sequence joins TRBV2 and TRBJ2-1; TRBD1 might be the D (5 bases). The CDR3 covers 12 residues. Germline CDR1 reads SNHLY; CDR2 reads FYNNEI. The V and J ends lost 3 bases and 10 bases respectively, with 10 bases between them. CDR3: CASSENRGEQFF. Written as DNA, the CDR3 is TGTGCCAGCAGTGAGAATAGGGGCGAGCAGTTCTTC.

V and J are TRBV6-5 and TRBJ1-6, with a possible D match to TRBD1 (6 bases). CDR3 length: 13 residues. V was clipped by 6 bases and J by 10 bases, with 13 bases between them. The germline V gene encodes CDR1 MNHEY and CDR2 SVGAGI. CDR3 amino acids: CASSDRKGSPLHF. CDR3 in DNA: TGTGCCAGCAGCGACAGGAAAGGATCACCCCTCCACTTT.

V usage is TRBV5-6 and J usage is TRBJ1-2; 10 nucleotides align to TRBD1. Germline CDR1 is SGHDT and CDR2 is YYEEEE. The CDR3 extends over 16 amino acids. J was trimmed by 0 bases and V by 7 bases; bases with no gene match: 9. CDR3 protein: CASGGQGDLSNYGYTF. CDR3 bases: TGTGCCAGCGGTGGACAGGGGGATCTTTCTAACTATGGCTACACCTTC.

The chain couples TRBV28 to TRBJ1-4; TRBD1 aligns across 10 bases. V trimming: 6 bases; J trimming: 7 bases; junction bases outside the gene matches: 2. The germline CDR1 and CDR2 sequences are MDHEN and SYDVKM. The CDR3 totals 13 residues. CDR3 DNA sequence: TGTGCCAGCAGGGACAGGGGGTTTGAAAAACTGTTTTTT. Protein sequence: CASRDRGFEKLFF.

This rearrangement joins TRBV7-2 to TRBJ1-1; possible D gene TRBD1, 6 bases. This CDR3 is built from 14 residues. Trimming left V 5 bases short and J 5 bases short, with 15 bases between. Germline V gene sequence: CDR1 SGHTA, CDR2 FQGNSA. The CDR3 sequence: CASSQMTGGTEAFF. The CDR3 DNA reads TGTGCCAGCAGCCAGATGACAGGAGGTACTGAAGCTTTCTTT.

The chain combines TRBV5-1 with TRBJ2-7, with 7 bases lining up with TRBD2. The CDR3 loop spans 14 amino acids. The J segment lost 0 bases and the V segment lost 2 bases, leaving 2 bases of the junction unmatched. Germline-derived CDR1 and CDR2 are SGHRS and YFSETQ. The CDR3 nucleotides read TGCGCCAGCAGCTTCTCGGGAGGCTCCTACGAGCAGTACTTC. Translated: CASSFSGGSYEQYF.

This chain uses TRBV11-2 with TRBJ2-1; 7 nucleotides agree with TRBD2. The CDR3 runs 14 residues. Losses at the gene ends were 6 bases for V and 7 bases for J; bases not matched to a gene: 9. The germline CDR1 and CDR2 sequences are SGHAT and FQNNGV. Here the CDR3 DNA reads TGTGCCAGCAGGAGGGCGGGAGTCGGTAATGAGCAGTTCTTC. Its protein is CASRRAGVGNEQFF. Together with reference TRBV11-2 and TRBJ2-1, the CDR3 gives the full variable domain: EAGVAQSPRYKIIEKRQSVAFWCNPISGHATLYWYQQILGQGPKLLIQFQNNGVVDDSQLPKDRFSAERLKGVDSTLKIQPAKLEDSAVYLCASRRAGVGNEQFFGPGTRLTVL.

This chain links TRBV6-1 with TRBJ1-5, with D perhaps TRBD1 (6 bases). CDR1 is MNHNS, CDR2 SASEGT, per germline. Trimming cost V 5 bases and J 4 bases, with 9 bases left between them. This CDR3 is built from 13 residues. The CDR3 sequence: CASSWTVNQPQHF. Written as DNA, the CDR3 is TGTGCCAGCAGTTGGACAGTGAATCAGCCCCAGCATTTT.

The rearrangement joins TRBV6-5 to TRBJ2-5, with TRBD2 identical over 7 bases. Germline V lookup: CDR1 MNHEY, CDR2 SVGAGI. The V segment lost 4 bases and the J segment 5 bases; nucleotides outside the gene matches: 4. The CDR3 spans 13 residues. This CDR3 reads CASSFGRRETQYF. The CDR3 bases are TGTGCCAGCAGTTTCGGGAGGCGGGAGACCCAGTACTTC.

The chain carries TRBV5-1 and TRBJ2-7; TRBD1 matches at 7 bases. This CDR3 spans 15 amino acids. Per the germline V gene, CDR1 is SGHRS and CDR2 is YFSETQ. Trimming cost V 2 bases and J 5 bases; bases outside gene matches: 10. CDR3 protein: CASSFEDRLVNEQYF. The CDR3, as DNA: TGCGCCAGCAGCTTTGAGGACAGGTTGGTCAACGAGCAGTACTTC.

CDR3: CAITGGATDTQYF. The DNA of the CDR3 is TGTGCCATCACGGGGGGAGCCACAGATACGCAGTATTTT. The genes are TRBV10-3 and TRBJ2-3, with 7 bases lining up with TRBD2. This CDR3 spans 13 amino acids. Trimming cost V 7 bases and J 2 bases; bases outside gene matches: 3. CDR1 and CDR2 (germline): ENHRY, SYGVKD.

This clone was found once. The chain combines TRBV2 with TRBJ2-1, with D tentatively TRBD2 (6 bases). Looked up from germline, CDR1 is SNHLY and CDR2 is FYNNEI. CDR3 length: 12 residues. The germline V and J ends were trimmed by 4 bases and 9 bases, with 10 bases remaining between them. In nucleotides, the CDR3 is TGTGCCAGCAGTGGGCTAGCGAGTGAGCAGTTCTTC. It translates to CASSGLASEQFF. The entire variable domain, with the rest obtained from reference TRBV2 and TRBJ2-1, is as follows: EPEVTQTPSHQVTQMGQEVILRCVPISNHLYFYWYRQILGQKVEFLVSFYNNEISEKSEIFDDQFSVERPDGSNFTLKIRSTKLEDSAMYFCASSGLASEQFFGPGTRLTVL.

There are a few counts of this clone. This rearrangement joins TRBV21-1 to TRBJ2-3; TRBD2 is the table's D call, not checked against the DNA. TRBV21-1 is noted as a pseudogene. The length of the CDR3 is 16 residues. CDR3 DNA: TGTGCCAGCATCCAGGGGGTAGCGGGAGTGGCAGATACGCAGTATTTT. Translated: CASIQGVAGVADTQYF.

The chain combines TRBV19 with TRBJ2-3, with 12 bases fitting TRBD2. Trimming removed 5 bases from V and 10 bases from J; junction bases left unmatched: 16. CDR1 is LNHDA and CDR2 is SQIVND in the germline V gene (reference sequence). The CDR3 sequence is 17 residues long. The CDR3 DNA is TGTGCCAGTAGTCCAAAGTTTGGGACTAGCGGGTCCGGGGCGCAGTATTTT. This encodes CASSPKFGTSGSGAQYF.

V gene TRBV28 combines with J gene TRBJ1-5; D is possibly TRBD1 (5 bases). There are 15 residues in the CDR3. Germline V gives CDR1 MDHEN, CDR2 SYDVKM. Deletions cut 6 bases from V and 0 bases from J, with 12 bases between. CDR3 sequence: CASRLGGNSNQPQHF. The CDR3 DNA sequence: TGTGCCAGCAGATTGGGGGGAAATAGCAATCAGCCCCAGCATTTT. Full variable domain (remainder filled in from reference TRBV28 and TRBJ1-5): DVKVTQSSRYLVKRTGEKVFLECVQDMDHENMFWYRQDPGLGLRLIYFSYDVKMKEKGDIPEGYSVSREKKERFSLILESASTNQTSMYLCASRLGGNSNQPQHFGDGTRLSIL.

The chain carries TRBV6-1 and TRBJ2-1; 10 bases line up with TRBD2. With V trimmed by 8 bases and J by 0 bases, 1 base remained unmatched. The CDR3 is made up of 14 amino acids. Germline V CDR1 and CDR2: MNHNS, SASEGT. The CDR3 DNA follows: TGTGCCAGCGCTAGCGGGAGCTCCTACAATGAGCAGTTCTTC. Translating gives CASASGSSYNEQFF.

This clone was counted once. The genes are TRBV5-1 and TRBJ2-7; no firm D call. The V gene's germline CDR1 is SGHRS and CDR2 YFSETQ. CDR3 length: 15 amino acids. V dropped 3 bases and J dropped 6 bases, with 19 bases sitting between them. The CDR3 protein is CASSWNLDSSGEQYF. The CDR3 region has the DNA TGCGCCAGCAGCTGGAACCTCGACTCGTCCGGCGAGCAGTACTTC.

The chain links TRBV9 to TRBJ2-3; a possible D gene is TRBD2 (5 bases). The CDR3 consists of 15 residues. Trimming removed 0 bases at V and 3 bases at J, with 11 bases between. From germline, CDR1 is SGDLS and CDR2 YYNGEE. CDR3 amino acids: CASSVAGRWTDTQYF. DNA of the CDR3: TGTGCCAGCAGCGTAGCGGGGAGATGGACAGATACGCAGTATTTT.

Notes on this clone: Additional DNA sequences in this sample encode the identical CDR3. The chain links TRBV18 to TRBJ1-1, with D possibly being TRBD1 (5 bases). This CDR3 comprises 13 residues. Germline CDR1 is KGHSH and CDR2 is LQKENI. The V gene lost 3 bases and the J gene lost 2 bases, with 7 bases spanning the gap. In nucleotides, the CDR3 is TGTGCCAGCTCACCGGGGCAAAACACTGAAGCTTTCTTT. Its translation is CASSPGQNTEAFF. Full variable domain (outside the CDR3, taken from reference TRBV18 and TRBJ1-1): NAGVMQNPRHLVRRRGQEARLRCSPMKGHSHVYWYRQLPEEGLKFMVYLQKENIIDESGMPKERFSAEFPKEGPSILRIQQVVRGDSAAYFCASSPGQNTEAFFGQGTRLTVV.

The V call is TRBV5-1, the J call TRBJ2-2, with D possibly matching TRBD2 (6 bases). V was trimmed by 4 bases and J by 5 bases, leaving 9 bases between them. The CDR3 has 13 residues. Per the germline V gene, CDR1 is SGHRS and CDR2 is YFSETQ. CDR3: CASSPGLTGELFF. Here the CDR3 DNA reads TGCGCCAGCAGCCCGGGACTTACCGGGGAGCTGTTTTTT. Full variable domain (rest looked up from reference TRBV5-1 and TRBJ2-2): KAGVTQTPRYLIKTRGQQVTLSCSPISGHRSVSWYQQTPGQGLQFLFEYFSETQRNKGNFPGRFSGRQFSNSRSEMNVSTLELGDSALYLCASSPGLTGELFFGEGSRLTVL.